The present TCR beta chain was sequenced within a study of OX40 agonist ivuxolimab in advanced cancers. Regarding the complete study: Ivuxolimab was a fully human IgG2 agonistic monoclonal antibody targeting the costimulatory receptor OX40 (CD134). Intravenous ivuxolimab was administered to patients every 2 weeks at six dose levels: 0.01, 0.1, 0.3, 1.5, 3 and 10 mg/kg. Of the 50 or so patients in dose escalation, some 20 had hepatocellular carcinoma, some 15 had melanoma, 9 had renal cell carcinoma and 9 had head and neck cancer. In the dose-escalation cohort, 65% to 85% of patients were male, and the mean age was roughly 60 years with a range of about 23 to 79. Prior anti-PD-1, anti-PD-L1 or anti-CTLA-4 therapy was permitted, and about 40% of dose-escalation patients had received checkpoint inhibitors. Three dose-escalation patients achieved partial responses, one with hepatocellular carcinoma and two with cutaneous melanoma. Peripheral TCRbeta sequencing aimed to test whether ivuxolimab altered TCR sequence diversity and caused clonal T-cell expansion. The monotherapy dose-escalation portion (N of about 50 patients) of the phase I ivuxolimab trial is reported in the paper.

Points on this clone: No cognate antigen has been identified for it. Base qualities were left out, and no much larger clone turns up one base away.

Genomic DNA was extracted from sorted cells for sequencing of the TCRbeta CDR3 region. The immunoSEQ Assay was used to sequence the TCRbeta CDR3 regions. The table comes from immuneACCESS by way of TCRdb, which keeps in-frame sequences with V and J called. Part of the clones is missing from these tables; in studies checked, under half for an unresolved V gene and the rest for unknown reasons. The sample table lists tens of thousands of clones, approximately 89% of them with a count of one. The ten largest clones add up to over 9.5% of the sample. Broader findings and caveats from the paper: On average, CD8+ T cells showed more expanded clones than CD4+ T cells after ivuxolimab. Partial responders in the 0.1-3.0 mg/kg groups had among the lowest normalized peripheral clonal expansion, especially among CD8+ T cells. Low levels of normalized T-cell clonal expansion were also seen in some nonresponding patients. At doses of 0.1 to 3.0 mg/kg, clonal expansion of both CD4+ and CD8+ blood T cells was observed from baseline to week 6. Which antigens the clonally expanded peripheral T cells were specific for was not determined.

Patients with autoimmune disease history or receiving systemic immunosuppression were excluded from the trial. Peripheral blood for TCR sequencing was collected from all dose cohorts at baseline, on cycle 4 day 1, and on cycle 7 day 1. The samples were taken from a phase I, first-in-human, multicenter, open-label dose-escalation trial of ivuxolimab. Adults with locally advanced or metastatic melanoma, renal cell, hepatocellular, or head and neck squamous cell carcinoma were enrolled in the trial. CD4+ and CD8+ T cells were sorted separately from peripheral blood before TCR sequencing. The source was CD4+ or CD8+ T cells sorted from blood, collected in a trial of the OX40 agonist ivuxolimab. The receptor's source is an adult with an advanced solid tumor such as melanoma, head and neck, liver or kidney cancer.

The DNA reads as follows: TGTGCCAGCAGCAATTTAGCGGGCCGTCGGACTGAGCAGTTCTTC. Its translation reads: CASSNLAGRRTEQFF. The chain is assembled from TRBV21-1 and TRBJ2-1; TRBD2, the table's D call, lacks a check against the DNA. TRBV21-1 is deemed a pseudogene. The CDR3 spans 15 residues, from the cysteine through the phenylalanine. The DNA shown is the 45-base CDR3, in frame from base 1.